This TCR beta chain was captured in a study of T cell responses to AZD1222 COVID-19 vaccine. Background on the study: Second-dose recipients at about 4 or about 12 weeks were treated as one pooled group.

The method was immunoSEQ multiplex PCR; TCRdb's version includes in-frame clones alone and lacks a portion of them. The top ten clones hold about 3.8% of a sample with about 150,000 clones, approximately 90% of them seen once. Study conclusions and caveats: Clonal diversity was possibly underestimated, and the donors were mostly white British, with more females. Repertoire sampling happened only post peak T cell response. At baseline, just five or six AZD1222 recipients tested seropositive.

This clone was observed a single time. The antigen is undetermined. The CDR3 is 13 amino acids. Germline CDR1 reads WNHNN; CDR2 reads SYGVQD (reference sequence). V lost 3 bases and J lost 6; bases outside the gene matches: 2. The sample consisted of peripheral blood, taken on day 0 of AZD1222 vaccination. This TCR was sampled from an adult in good health. The rearrangement links TRBV10-1 to TRBJ2-1; 7 bases map to TRBD1. Written as DNA, the CDR3 is TGCGCCAGCAGTGACCGGGACAGCAATGAGCAGTTCTTC. The encoded protein is CASSDRDSNEQFF.